This T cell receptor beta chain was captured in a study of blood T cell repertoires in COVID-19. For the study at large: There were acute and convalescent COVID-19 samples, and they came from the United States, Italy and Spain. The cDNA or gDNA used as material had been derived from T cells, B-cell-depleted T cells, or PBMCs.

As handled by the study authors: For nucleated cells, counts were estimated from reference gene primer amplification. Data came from immunoSEQ multiplex PCR; TCRdb stores just in-frame clones and leaves some out. From that table come the V and J calls and clone size; the DNA was used to work out D and trimming. The sample shows some 300,000 clones, 85% to 90% of them seen only once. This clone was counted between two and nine times. V shed 6 bases, J shed 6 bases, and the junction held 7 bases outside the gene matches. This CDR3 is 13 amino acids long. The rearrangement uses TRBV12-3 or TRBV12-4 and TRBJ1-1; 7 bases map to TRBD1. The source material was peripheral blood. The source of this sequence is a man between 70 and 80 years old with acute or convalescent COVID-19. This CDR3 is CASSLTGFPEAFF. CDR3 coding DNA: TGTGCCAGCAGCTTGACAGGGTTCCCTGAAGCTTTCTTT.